The subject of this entry is one T cell receptor (beta chain). The antigen remains undetermined. From germline, CDR1 is LNHDA and CDR2 SQIVND (reference sequence). Trimming at V came to 4 bases and at J to 3 bases, leaving 11 bases not matched to a gene. The CDR3 consists of 17 residues. The source of the sample is a study of cytomegalovirus exposure and HLA in healthy donors. Study-level points and caveats: A list of 150 or so TCR beta chains associated with cytomegalovirus was given. Clusters of TCRs from the first cohort tended to co-occur in the roughly 120 validation repertoires (as a later analysis found). There were some public TCRs occurring in many donors, but most TCR sequences were rare.

TCRdb keeps only in-frame clones here, not all; method: immunoSEQ multiplex PCR. The sample records 97,000 or so clones, 85% to 95% being singletons. The sample was PBMCs. This sequence joins TRBV19 and TRBJ1-1, with 10 bases aligning to TRBD1. The receptor was isolated from a woman in her late teens or twenties in good health and CMV-seronegative. The CDR3 region is CASSTDRDRGLDTEAFF. Here the CDR3 DNA reads TGTGCCAGTAGTACCGACCGGGACAGGGGTTTGGACACTGAAGCTTTCTTT. The variable domain in full, completed from reference TRBV19 and TRBJ1-1, reads DGGITQSPKYLFRKEGQNVTLSCEQNLNHDAMYWYRQDPGQGLRLIYYSQIVNDFQKGDIAEGYSVSREKKESFPLTVTSAQKNPTAFYLCASSTDRDRGLDTEAFFGQGTRLTVV.